The source of this T cell receptor beta chain is a study of T cell responses to AZD1222 COVID-19 vaccine. Study-level points and caveats: The donor group comprised mostly white British people and more females; the analysis possibly underestimated clonal diversity.

V trimming: 6 bases; J trimming: 5 bases; junction bases outside the gene matches: 4. Germline CDR1 and CDR2: MNHEY and SMNVEV (reference sequence). CDR3 length: 13 residues. Data came from immunoSEQ multiplex PCR; TCRdb stores just in-frame clones and leaves some out. This table holds some 150,000 clones, 88% found once. On this clone itself: The antigen remains undetermined.

The source is an adult in good health. The chain joins TRBV27 to TRBJ1-2, with 9 bases fitting TRBD1. This specimen was peripheral blood, taken on day 0 of AZD1222 vaccination. CDR3 amino acids: CASRPGQGYGYTF. The DNA of the CDR3 is TGTGCCAGCAGACCGGGACAGGGTTATGGCTACACCTTC.